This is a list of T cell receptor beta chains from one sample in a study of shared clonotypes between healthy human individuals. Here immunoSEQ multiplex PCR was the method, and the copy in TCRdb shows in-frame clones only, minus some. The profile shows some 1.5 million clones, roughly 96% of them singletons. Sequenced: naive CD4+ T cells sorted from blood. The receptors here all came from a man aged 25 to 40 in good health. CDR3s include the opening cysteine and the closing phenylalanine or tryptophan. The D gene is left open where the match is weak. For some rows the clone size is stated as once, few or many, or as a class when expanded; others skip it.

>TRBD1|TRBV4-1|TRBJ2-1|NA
TGCGCCAGCAGCCAAGAAGGGGGCAGTCCCCACAATGAGCAGTTCTTC
CASSQEGGSPHNEQFF
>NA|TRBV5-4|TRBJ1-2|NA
TGTGCCAGCAACCACCCGGGCCTTGAGGACTACACCTTC
CASNHPGLEDYTF
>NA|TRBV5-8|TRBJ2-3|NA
TGTGCCAGCAGCCTAGACGGGGGTACAGATACGCAGTATTTT
CASSLDGGTDTQYF
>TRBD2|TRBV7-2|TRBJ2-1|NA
TGTGCCAGCAGCTTAGCGGTGGGACTAGCGGGAGAAATGGAGCAGTTCTTC
CASSLAVGLAGEMEQFF
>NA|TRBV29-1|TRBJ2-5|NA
TGCAGTGTAGCTAGGACAGCCAGGGAGACCCAGTACTTC
CSVARTARETQYF
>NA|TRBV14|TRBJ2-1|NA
TGTGCCAGCAGCCATACGTTATACAATGAGCAGTTCTTC
CASSHTLYNEQFF
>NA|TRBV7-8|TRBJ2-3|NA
TGTGCCAGCAGCTTATCTTTGACAGGTCCCACAGATACGCAGTATTTT
CASSLSLTGPTDTQYF
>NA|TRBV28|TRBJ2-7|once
TGTGCCAGCAGTAGTGGGACACCGCTGCAAGAGCAGTACTTC
CASSSGTPLQEQYF
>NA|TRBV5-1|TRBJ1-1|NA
TGCGCCAGCAGCCGGGGCGCGGGCACTGAAGCTTTCTTT
CASSRGAGTEAFF
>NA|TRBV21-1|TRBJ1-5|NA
TGTGCCAGCAGCCTAATATGGGACGTGTATAGCAATCAGCCCCAGCATTTT
CASSLIWDVYSNQPQHF
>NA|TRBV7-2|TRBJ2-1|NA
TGTGCCAGCAGCTTAGTAGTTGGGCTAGATGGAAATGAGCAGTTCTTC
CASSLVVGLDGNEQFF
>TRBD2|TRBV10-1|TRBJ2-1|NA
TGCGCCAGCCTGGAACTAGCGGGAGGGCCGTTTTTCAGTGAGCAGTTCTTC
CASLELAGGPFFSEQFF
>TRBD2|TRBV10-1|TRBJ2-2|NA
TGCGCCAGCAGTGGGACTAGCGGCACCGGGGAGCTGTTTTTT
CASSGTSGTGELFF
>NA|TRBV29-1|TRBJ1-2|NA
TGCAGCGTTGACAACTATGGCTACACCTTC
CSVDNYGYTF
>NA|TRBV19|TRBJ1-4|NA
TGTGCCAGTAGCTACAGGACAACTAATGAAAAACTGTTTTTT
CASSYRTTNEKLFF
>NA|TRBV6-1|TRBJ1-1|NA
TGTGCCACCCGAAGGGTCGATGGGAACACTGAAGCTTTCTTT
CATRRVDGNTEAFF
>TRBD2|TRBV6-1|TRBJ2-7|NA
TGTGCCAGCAGTGCCTATAGCGGGAATGCCCATTACGAGCAGTACTTC
CASSAYSGNAHYEQYF
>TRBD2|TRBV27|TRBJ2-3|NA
TGTGCCAGCAGTTTGTCGGGACTAGCGGGAGGGCCCACAGATACGCAGTATTTT
CASSLSGLAGGPTDTQYF
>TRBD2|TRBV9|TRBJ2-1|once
TGTGCCAGCAGCGCGGAAGCGGGAGCGGTCAATGAGCAGTTCTTC
CASSAEAGAVNEQFF
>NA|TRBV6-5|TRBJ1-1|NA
TGTGCCAGTAATCCATCCCGGGCCTGGAACACTGAAGCTTTCTTT
CASNPSRAWNTEAFF